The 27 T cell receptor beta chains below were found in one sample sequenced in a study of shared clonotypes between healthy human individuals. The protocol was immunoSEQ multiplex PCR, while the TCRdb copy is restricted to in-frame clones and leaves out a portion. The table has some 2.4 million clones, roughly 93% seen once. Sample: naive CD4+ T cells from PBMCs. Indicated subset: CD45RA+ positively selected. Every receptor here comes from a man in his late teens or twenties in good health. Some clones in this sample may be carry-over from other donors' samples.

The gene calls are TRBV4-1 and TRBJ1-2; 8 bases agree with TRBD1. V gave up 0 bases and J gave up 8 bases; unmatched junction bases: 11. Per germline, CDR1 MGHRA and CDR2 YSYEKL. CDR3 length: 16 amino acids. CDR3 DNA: TGCGCCAGCAGCCAAGATAATGACAGGGGCTCGCGGGGCTACACCTTC. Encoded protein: CASSQDNDRGSRGYTF.

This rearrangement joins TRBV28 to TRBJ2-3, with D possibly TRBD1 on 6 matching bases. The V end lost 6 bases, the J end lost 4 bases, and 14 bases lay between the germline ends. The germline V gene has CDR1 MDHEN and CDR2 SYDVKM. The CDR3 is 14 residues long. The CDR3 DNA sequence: TGTGCCAGCAGGCCGACAGGTCGTTCAGATACGCAGTATTTT. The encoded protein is CASRPTGRSDTQYF. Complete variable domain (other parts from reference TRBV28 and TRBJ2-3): DVKVTQSSRYLVKRTGEKVFLECVQDMDHENMFWYRQDPGLGLRLIYFSYDVKMKEKGDIPEGYSVSREKKERFSLILESASTNQTSMYLCASRPTGRSDTQYFGPGTRLTVL.

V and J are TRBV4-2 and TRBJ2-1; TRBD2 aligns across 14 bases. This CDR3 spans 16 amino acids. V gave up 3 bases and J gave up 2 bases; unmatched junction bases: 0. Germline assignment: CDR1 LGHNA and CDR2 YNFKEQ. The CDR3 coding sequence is TGTGCCAGCAGCCAGGGACTAGCGGGAGCCTACAATGAGCAGTTCTTC. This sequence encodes CASSQGLAGAYNEQFF.

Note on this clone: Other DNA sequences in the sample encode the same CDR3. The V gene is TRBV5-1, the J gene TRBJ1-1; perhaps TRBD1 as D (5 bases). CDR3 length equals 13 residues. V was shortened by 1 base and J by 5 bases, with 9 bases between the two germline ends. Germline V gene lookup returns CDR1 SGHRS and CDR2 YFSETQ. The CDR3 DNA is TGCGCCAGCAGCTTGCCGGGGGGTACTGAAGCTTTCTTT. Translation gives CASSLPGGTEAFF. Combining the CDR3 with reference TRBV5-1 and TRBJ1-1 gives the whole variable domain KAGVTQTPRYLIKTRGQQVTLSCSPISGHRSVSWYQQTPGQGLQFLFEYFSETQRNKGNFPGRFSGRQFSNSRSEMNVSTLELGDSALYLCASSLPGGTEAFFGQGTRLTVV.

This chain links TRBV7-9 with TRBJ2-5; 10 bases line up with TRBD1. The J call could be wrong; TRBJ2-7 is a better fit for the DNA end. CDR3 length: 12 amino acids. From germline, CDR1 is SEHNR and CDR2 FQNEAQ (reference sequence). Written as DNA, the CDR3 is TGTGCCAGCAGCCGGACAGGGGGCGAGCAGTACTTC. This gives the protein CASSRTGGEQYF.

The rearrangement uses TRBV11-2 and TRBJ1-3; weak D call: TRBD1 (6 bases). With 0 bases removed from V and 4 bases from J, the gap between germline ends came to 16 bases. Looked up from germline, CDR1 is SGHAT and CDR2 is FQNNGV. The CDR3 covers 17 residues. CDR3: CASSLDRGRDRGNTIYF. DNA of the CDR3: TGTGCCAGCAGCTTAGACCGTGGCCGAGACAGGGGAAACACCATATATTTT.

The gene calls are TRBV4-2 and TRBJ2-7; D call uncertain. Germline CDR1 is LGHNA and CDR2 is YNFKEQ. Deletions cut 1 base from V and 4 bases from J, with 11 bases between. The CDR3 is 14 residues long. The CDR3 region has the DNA TGTGCCAGCAGCCAAGCGCCTCAAGGGTACGAGCAGTACTTC. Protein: CASSQAPQGYEQYF.

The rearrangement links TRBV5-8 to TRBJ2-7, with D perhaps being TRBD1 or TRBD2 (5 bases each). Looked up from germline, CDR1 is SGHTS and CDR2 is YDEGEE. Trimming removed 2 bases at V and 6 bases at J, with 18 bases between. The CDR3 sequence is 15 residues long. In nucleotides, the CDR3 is TGTGCCAGCAGCTTATTTGGGACGGCGGTAGGCGAGCAGTACTTC. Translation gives CASSLFGTAVGEQYF.

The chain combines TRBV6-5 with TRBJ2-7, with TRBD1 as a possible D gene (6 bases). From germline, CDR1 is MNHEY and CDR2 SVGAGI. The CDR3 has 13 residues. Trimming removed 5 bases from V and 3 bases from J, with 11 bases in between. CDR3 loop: CASSMGQRYEQYF. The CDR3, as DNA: TGTGCCAGCAGTATGGGACAACGCTACGAGCAGTACTTC.

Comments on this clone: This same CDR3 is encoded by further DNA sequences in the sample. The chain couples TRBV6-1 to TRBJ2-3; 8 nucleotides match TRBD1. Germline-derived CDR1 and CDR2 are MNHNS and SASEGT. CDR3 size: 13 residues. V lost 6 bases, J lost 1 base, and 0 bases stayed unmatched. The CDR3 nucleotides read TGTGCCAGCAGGACAGGGGGCACAGATACGCAGTATTTT. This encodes CASRTGGTDTQYF.

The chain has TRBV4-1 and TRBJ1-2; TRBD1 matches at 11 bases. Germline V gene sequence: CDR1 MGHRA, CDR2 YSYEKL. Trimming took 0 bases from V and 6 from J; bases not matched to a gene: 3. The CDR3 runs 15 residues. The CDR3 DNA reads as TGCGCCAGCAGCCAAGACGGACAGGGGGCCGATGGCTACACCTTC. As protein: CASSQDGQGADGYTF.

The CDR3 here is CASSSAGQGNEKLFF. The DNA for the CDR3 is TGTGCCAGCAGCTCGGCCGGACAGGGCAATGAAAAACTGTTTTTT. J is TRBJ1-4 and V is TRBV28; 8 bases map to TRBD1. J was trimmed by 5 bases and V by 6 bases; bases with no gene match: 8. Germline CDR1 is MDHEN and CDR2 is SYDVKM. The CDR3 spans 15 residues.

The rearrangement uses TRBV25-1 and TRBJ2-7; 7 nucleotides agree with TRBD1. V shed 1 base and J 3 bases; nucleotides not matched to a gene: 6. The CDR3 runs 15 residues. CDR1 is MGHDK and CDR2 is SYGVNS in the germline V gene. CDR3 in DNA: TGTGCCAGCAGTGAATTCGGAAGGGACAGCTACGAGCAGTACTTC. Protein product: CASSEFGRDSYEQYF.

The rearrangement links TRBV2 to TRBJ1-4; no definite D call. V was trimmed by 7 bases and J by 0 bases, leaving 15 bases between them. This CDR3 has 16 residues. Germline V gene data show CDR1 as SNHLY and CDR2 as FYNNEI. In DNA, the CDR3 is TGTGCCAGCACTGGGAGGGCCACGCCAACTAATGAAAAACTGTTTTTT. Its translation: CASTGRATPTNEKLFF.

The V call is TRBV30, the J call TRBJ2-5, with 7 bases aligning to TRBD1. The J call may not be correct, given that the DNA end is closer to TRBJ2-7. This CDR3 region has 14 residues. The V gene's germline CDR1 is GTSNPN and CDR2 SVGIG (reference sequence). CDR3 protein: CAFLPRTGHYEQYF. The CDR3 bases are TGTGCCTTTCTCCCCCGGACAGGCCACTACGAGCAGTACTTC.

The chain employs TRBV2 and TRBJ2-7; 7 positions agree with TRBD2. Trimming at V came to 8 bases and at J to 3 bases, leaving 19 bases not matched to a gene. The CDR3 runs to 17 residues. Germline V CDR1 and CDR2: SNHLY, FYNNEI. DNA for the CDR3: TGTGCCAGCGACTTCACACGGGGGTTAGCGGGCTACTACGAGCAGTACTTC. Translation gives CASDFTRGLAGYYEQYF.

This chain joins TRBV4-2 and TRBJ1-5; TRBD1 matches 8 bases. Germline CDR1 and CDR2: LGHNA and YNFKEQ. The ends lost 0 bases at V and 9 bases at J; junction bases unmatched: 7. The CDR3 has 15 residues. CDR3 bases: TGTGCCAGCAGCCAAGATGTACAGGGGGTCAGGCCCCAGCATTTT. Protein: CASSQDVQGVRPQHF.

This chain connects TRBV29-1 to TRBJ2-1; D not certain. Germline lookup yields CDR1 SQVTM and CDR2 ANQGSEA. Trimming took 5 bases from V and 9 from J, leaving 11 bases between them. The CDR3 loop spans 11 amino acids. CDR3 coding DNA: TGCAGCGTTTCCCAGTGGGTTGAGCAGTTCTTC. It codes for CSVSQWVEQFF.

The CDR3: CASSYSMVSNYGYTF. CDR3 sequence (DNA): TGTGCCAGCAGTTACTCGATGGTGTCTAACTATGGCTACACCTTC. The V and J genes are TRBV6-5 and TRBJ1-2; no reliable D call. Between the trimmed V and J ends, which lost 0 bases and 0 bases, there was a span of 8 bases. The CDR3 covers 15 residues. Germline assignment: CDR1 MNHEY and CDR2 SVGAGI.

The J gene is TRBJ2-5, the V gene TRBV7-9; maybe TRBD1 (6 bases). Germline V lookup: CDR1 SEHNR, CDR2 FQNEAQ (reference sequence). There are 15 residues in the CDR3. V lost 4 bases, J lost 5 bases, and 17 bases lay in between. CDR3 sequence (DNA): TGTGCCAGCAGCTCGACAGGTTCTTTGTTTGAGACCCAGTACTTC. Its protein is CASSSTGSLFETQYF.

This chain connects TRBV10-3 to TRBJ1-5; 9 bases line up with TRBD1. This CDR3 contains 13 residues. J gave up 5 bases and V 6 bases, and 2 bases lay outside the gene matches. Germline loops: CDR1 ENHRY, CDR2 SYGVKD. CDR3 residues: CAIRQGAHQPQHF. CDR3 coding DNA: TGTGCCATCAGACAGGGGGCTCATCAGCCCCAGCATTTT.

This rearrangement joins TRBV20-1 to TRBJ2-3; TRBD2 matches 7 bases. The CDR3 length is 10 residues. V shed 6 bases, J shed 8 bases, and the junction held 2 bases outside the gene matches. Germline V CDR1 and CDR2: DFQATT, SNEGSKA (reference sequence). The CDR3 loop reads CSASGGTQYF. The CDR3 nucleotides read TGCAGTGCCTCGGGGGGTACGCAGTATTTT.

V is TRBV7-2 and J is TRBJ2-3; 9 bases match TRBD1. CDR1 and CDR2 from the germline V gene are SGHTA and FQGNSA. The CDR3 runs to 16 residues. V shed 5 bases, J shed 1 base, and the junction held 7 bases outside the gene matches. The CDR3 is CASSLFRTGGTDTQYF. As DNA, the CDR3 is TGTGCCAGCAGCCTATTTCGGACAGGGGGCACAGATACGCAGTATTTT.

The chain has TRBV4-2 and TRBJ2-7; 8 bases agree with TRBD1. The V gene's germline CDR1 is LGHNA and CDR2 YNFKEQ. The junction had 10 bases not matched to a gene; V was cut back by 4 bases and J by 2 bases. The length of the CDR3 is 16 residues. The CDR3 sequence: CASSRDQGQDPYEQYF. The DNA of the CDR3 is TGTGCCAGCAGCCGAGATCAGGGACAGGACCCCTACGAGCAGTACTTC.

The CDR3 bases are TGTGCCAGCAGCCAAGAAAATGTGGTGCCGGGATCCTACGAGCAGTACTTC. Protein product: CASSQENVVPGSYEQYF. The chain has TRBV14 and TRBJ2-7, with D perhaps matching TRBD2 (5 bases). V lost 0 bases and J lost 1, with 16 bases in between. The CDR3 has 17 residues. Per germline, CDR1 SGHDN and CDR2 FVKESK.

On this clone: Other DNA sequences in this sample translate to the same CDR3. The CDR3 DNA follows: TGTGCCAGCAGCTTAGTTGGCGGAAACACCGGGGAGCTGTTTTTT. Amino acids: CASSLVGGNTGELFF. This chain uses TRBV7-2 with TRBJ2-2; D is unclear. With 1 base removed from V and 2 bases from J, the gap between germline ends came to 8 bases. The CDR3 length is 15 residues. The V gene's germline CDR1 is SGHTA and CDR2 FQGNSA. The full variable domain, its missing parts supplied by reference TRBV7-2 and TRBJ2-2, is GAGVSQSPSNKVTEKGKDVELRCDPISGHTALYWYRQSLGQGLEFLIYFQGNSAPDKSGLPSDRFSAERTGGSVSTLTIQRTQQEDSAVYLCASSLVGGNTGELFFGEGSRLTVL.

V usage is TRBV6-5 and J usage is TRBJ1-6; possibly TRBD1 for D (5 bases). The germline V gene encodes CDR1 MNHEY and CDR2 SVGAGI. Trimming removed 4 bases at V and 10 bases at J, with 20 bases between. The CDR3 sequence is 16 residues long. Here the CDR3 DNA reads TGTGCCAGCAGTTTCCAGTGGCAGGGAAAGCGATCACCCCTCCACTTT. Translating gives CASSFQWQGKRSPLHF.